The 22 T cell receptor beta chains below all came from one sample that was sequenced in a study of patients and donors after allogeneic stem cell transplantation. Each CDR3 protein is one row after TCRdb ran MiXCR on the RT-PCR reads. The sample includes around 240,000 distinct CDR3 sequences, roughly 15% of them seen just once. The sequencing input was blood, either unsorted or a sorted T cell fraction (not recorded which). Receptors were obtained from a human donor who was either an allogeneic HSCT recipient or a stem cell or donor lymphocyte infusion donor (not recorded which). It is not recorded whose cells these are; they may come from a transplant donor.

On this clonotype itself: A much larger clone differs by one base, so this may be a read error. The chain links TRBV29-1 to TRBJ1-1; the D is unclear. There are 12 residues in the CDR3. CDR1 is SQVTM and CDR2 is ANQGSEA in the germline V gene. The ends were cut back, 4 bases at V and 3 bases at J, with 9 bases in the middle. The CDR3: CSVVQRDTEAFF. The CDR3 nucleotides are TGCAGCGTTGTTCAGCGTGACACTGAAGCTTTCTTT.

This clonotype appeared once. The CDR3 here is CASSARGTNTEAFF. The CDR3, as DNA: TGTGCCAGCAGTGCCCGCGGCACGAACACTGAAGCTTTCTTT. The chain joins TRBV12-3 or TRBV12-4 to TRBJ1-1; D ambiguous. Trimming cost V 5 bases and J 1 base, with 11 bases left between them. This CDR3 region has 14 residues.

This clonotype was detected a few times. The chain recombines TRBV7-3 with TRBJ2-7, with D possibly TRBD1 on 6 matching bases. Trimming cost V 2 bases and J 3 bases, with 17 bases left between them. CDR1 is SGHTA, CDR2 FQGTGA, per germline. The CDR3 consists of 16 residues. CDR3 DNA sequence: TGTGCCAGCAGCTTAGATGGGGGCGAGACGAACTACGAGCAGTACTTC. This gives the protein CASSLDGGETNYEQYF.

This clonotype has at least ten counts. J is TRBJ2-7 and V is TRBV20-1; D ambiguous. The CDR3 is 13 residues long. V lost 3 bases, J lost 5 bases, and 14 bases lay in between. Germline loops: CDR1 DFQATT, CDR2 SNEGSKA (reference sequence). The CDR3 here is CSASLPSLHEQYF. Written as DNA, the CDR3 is TGCAGTGCTAGTCTGCCGAGTCTGCACGAGCAGTACTTC.

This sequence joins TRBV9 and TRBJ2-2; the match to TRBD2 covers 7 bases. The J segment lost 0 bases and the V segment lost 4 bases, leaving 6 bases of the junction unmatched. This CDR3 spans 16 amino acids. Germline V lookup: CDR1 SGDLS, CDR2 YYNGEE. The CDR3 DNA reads TGTGCCAGCAGCTCCCGACGGGGGGCGAACACCGGGGAGCTGTTTTTT. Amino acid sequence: CASSSRRGANTGELFF.

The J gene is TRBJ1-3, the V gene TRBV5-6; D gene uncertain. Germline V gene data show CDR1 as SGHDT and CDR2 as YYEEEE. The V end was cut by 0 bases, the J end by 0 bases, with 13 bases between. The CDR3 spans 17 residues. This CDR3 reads CASSLGIVGFSGNTIYF. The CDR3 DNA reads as TGTGCCAGCAGCTTGGGCATTGTAGGCTTCTCTGGAAACACCATATATTTT.

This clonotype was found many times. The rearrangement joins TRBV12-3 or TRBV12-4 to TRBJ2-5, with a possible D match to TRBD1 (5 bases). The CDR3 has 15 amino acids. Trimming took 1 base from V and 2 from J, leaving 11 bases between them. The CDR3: CASSLEGPGQETQYF. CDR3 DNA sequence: TGTGCCAGCAGTTTAGAGGGGCCCGGACAAGAGACCCAGTACTTC.

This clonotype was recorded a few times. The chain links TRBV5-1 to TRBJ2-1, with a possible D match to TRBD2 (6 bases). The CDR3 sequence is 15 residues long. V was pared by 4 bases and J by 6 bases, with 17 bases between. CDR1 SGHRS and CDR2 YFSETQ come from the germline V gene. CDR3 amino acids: CASSLVIAVSNEQFF. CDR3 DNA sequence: TGCGCCAGCAGCCTGGTCATAGCGGTTTCCAATGAGCAGTTCTTC.

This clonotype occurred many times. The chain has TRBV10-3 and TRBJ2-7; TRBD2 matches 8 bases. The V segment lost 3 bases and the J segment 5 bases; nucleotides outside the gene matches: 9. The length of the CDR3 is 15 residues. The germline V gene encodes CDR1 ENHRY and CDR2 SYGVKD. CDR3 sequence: CAISDWGLGVNEQYF. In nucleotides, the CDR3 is TGTGCCATCAGTGATTGGGGACTAGGAGTCAACGAGCAGTACTTC.

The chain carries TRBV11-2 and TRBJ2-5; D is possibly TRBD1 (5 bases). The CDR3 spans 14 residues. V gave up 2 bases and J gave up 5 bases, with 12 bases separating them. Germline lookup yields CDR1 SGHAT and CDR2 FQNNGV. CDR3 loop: CASSLLGPRETQYF. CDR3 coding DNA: TGTGCCAGCAGCTTACTGGGGCCGCGGGAGACCCAGTACTTC. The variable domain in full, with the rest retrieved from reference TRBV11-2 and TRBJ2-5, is EAGVAQSPRYKIIEKRQSVAFWCNPISGHATLYWYQQILGQGPKLLIQFQNNGVVDDSQLPKDRFSAERLKGVDSTLKIQPAKLEDSAVYLCASSLLGPRETQYFGPGTRLLVL.

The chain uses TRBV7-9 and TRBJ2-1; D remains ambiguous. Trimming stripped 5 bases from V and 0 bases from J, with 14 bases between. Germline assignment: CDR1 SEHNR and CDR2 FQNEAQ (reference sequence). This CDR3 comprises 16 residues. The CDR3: CASSHGGRSSYNEQFF. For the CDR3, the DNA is TGTGCCAGCAGCCACGGCGGCAGGAGCTCCTACAATGAGCAGTTCTTC. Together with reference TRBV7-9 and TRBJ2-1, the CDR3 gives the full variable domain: DTGVSQNPRHKITKRGQNVTFRCDPISEHNRLYWYRQTLGQGPEFLTYFQNEAQLEKSRLLSDRFSAERPKGSFSTLEIQRTEQGDSAMYLCASSHGGRSSYNEQFFGPGTRLTVL.

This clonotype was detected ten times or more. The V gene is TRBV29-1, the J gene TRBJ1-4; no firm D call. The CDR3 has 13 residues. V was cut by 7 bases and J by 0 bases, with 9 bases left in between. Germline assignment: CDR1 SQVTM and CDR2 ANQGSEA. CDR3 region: CSGTSATNEKLFF. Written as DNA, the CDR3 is TGCAGCGGGACGAGTGCAACTAATGAAAAACTGTTTTTT.

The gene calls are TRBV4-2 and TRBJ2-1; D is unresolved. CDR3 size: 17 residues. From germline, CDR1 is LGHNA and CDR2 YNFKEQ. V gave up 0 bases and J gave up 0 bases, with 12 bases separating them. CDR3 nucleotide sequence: TGTGCCAGCAGCCAAGACCGTGGATCGGTCTCCTACAATGAGCAGTTCTTC. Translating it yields CASSQDRGSVSYNEQFF.

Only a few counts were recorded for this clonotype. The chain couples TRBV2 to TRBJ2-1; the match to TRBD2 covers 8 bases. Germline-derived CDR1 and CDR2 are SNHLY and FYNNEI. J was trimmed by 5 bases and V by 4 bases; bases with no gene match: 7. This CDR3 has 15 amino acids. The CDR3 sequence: CASSVKTSADNEQFF. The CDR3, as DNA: TGTGCCAGCAGTGTAAAGACTAGCGCGGACAATGAGCAGTTCTTC.

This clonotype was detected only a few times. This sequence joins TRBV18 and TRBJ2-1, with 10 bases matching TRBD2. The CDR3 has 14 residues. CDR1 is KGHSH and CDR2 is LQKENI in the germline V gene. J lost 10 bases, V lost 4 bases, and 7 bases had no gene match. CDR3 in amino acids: CASSRQREGGEQFF. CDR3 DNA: TGTGCCAGCTCACGTCAGCGGGAGGGTGGAGAGCAGTTCTTC.

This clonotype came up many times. The CDR3 region has the DNA TGCGCCAGCAGCGTAACAGGGGGGACTGAAGCTTTCTTT. Residues: CASSVTGGTEAFF. The V gene is TRBV4-3, the J gene TRBJ1-1; TRBD1 agrees at 8 bases. CDR3 length: 13 amino acids. V lost 5 bases, J lost 5 bases, and 4 bases stayed unmatched. Looked up from germline, CDR1 is LGHNA and CDR2 is YSLEER.

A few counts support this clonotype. As DNA, the CDR3 is TGTGCCAGCAGTTACTCGGGGACTACAGATACGCAGTATTTT. Translating gives CASSYSGTTDTQYF. The chain uses TRBV6-5 and TRBJ2-3, with D tentatively TRBD2 (6 bases). V lost 0 bases, J lost 3 bases, and 7 bases lay in between. This CDR3 spans 14 amino acids. CDR1 is MNHEY, CDR2 SVGAGI, per germline.

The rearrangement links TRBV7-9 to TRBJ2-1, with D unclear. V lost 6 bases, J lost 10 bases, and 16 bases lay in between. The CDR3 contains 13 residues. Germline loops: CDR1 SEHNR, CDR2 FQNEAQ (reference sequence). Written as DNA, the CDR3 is TGTGCCAGCAGGAAAATGGCCGAAGGGGAGCAGTTCTTC. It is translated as CASRKMAEGEQFF.

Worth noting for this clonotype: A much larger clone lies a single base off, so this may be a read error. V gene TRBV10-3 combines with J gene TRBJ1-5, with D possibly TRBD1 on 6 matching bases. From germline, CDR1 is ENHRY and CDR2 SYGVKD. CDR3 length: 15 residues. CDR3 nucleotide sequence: TGTGCCATCAGTGACGAGGCGGGGGACAATCAGCCCAAGCATTTT. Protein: CAISDEAGDNQPKHF.

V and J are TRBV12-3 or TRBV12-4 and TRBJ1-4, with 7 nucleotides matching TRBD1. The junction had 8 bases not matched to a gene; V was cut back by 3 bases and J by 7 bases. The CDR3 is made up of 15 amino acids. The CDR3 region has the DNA TGTGCCAGCAGTTTTGGTGCAGGGGGGGCTGAAAAACTGTTTTTT. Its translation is CASSFGAGGAEKLFF.

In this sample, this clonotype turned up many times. Here the CDR3 reads CSVDAGGGHTYGYTF. CDR3 coding DNA: TGCAGCGTTGACGCTGGCGGGGGCCATACCTATGGCTACACCTTC. The J gene is TRBJ1-2, the V gene TRBV29-1; weak D call: TRBD1 (6 bases). Germline CDR1 SQVTM, CDR2 ANQGSEA. The CDR3 length is 15 residues. V lost 3 bases to trimming and J lost 4 bases, with 18 bases between them.

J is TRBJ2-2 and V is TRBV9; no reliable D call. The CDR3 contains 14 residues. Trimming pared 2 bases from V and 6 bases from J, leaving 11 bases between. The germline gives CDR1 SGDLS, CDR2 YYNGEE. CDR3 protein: CASSVLPQPGELFF. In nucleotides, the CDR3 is TGTGCCAGCAGCGTTCTTCCCCAGCCCGGGGAGCTGTTTTTT.